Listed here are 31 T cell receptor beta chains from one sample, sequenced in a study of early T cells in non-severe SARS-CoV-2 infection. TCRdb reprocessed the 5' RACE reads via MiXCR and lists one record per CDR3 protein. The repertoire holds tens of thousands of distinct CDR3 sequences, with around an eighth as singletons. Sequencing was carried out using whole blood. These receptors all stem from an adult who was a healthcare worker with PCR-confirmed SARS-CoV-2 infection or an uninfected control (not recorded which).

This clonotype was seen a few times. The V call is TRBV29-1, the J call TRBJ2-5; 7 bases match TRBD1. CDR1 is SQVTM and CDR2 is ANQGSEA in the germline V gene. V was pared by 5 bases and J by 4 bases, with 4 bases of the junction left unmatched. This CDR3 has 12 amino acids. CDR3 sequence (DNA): TGCAGCGTTAGGGGGCCAGGAGAGACCCAGTACTTC. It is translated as CSVRGPGETQYF.

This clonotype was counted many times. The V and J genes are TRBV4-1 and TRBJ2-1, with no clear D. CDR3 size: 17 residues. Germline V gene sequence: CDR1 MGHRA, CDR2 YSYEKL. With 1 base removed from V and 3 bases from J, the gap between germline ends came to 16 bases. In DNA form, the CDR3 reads TGCGCCAGCAGCCAAGTCCTCACTGTTCCCGTCTACAATGAGCAGTTCTTC. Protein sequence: CASSQVLTVPVYNEQFF.

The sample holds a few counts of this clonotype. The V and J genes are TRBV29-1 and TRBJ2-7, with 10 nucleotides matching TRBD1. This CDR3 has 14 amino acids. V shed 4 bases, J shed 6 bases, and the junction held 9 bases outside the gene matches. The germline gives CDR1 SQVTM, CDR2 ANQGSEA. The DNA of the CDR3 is TGCAGCGTTGTTCCCTCGACAGGGGGCGGCGAGCAGTACTTC. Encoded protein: CSVVPSTGGGEQYF.

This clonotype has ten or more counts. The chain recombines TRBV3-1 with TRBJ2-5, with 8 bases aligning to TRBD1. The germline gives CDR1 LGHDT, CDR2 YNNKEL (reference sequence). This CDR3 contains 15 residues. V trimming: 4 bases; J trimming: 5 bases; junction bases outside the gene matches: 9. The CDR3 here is CASSLVDRVDETQYF. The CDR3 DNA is TGTGCCAGCAGCCTCGTGGACAGGGTGGATGAGACCCAGTACTTC.

The DNA of the CDR3 is TGCGCCAGCAGCTTGGCGGGACCAACATCCTACGAGCAGTACTTC. This codes for CASSLAGPTSYEQYF. The chain couples TRBV5-1 to TRBJ2-7; D may be TRBD1 or TRBD2 (5 bases each). V was cut by 0 bases and J by 1 base, with 11 bases left in between. The CDR3 is made up of 15 amino acids. Germline-derived CDR1 and CDR2 are SGHRS and YFSETQ.

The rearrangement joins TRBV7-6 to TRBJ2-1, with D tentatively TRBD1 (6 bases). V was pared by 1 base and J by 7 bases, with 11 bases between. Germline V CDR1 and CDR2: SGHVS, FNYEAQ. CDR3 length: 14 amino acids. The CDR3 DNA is TGTGCCAGCAGCTTAGAGGGCAGGGGTAATGAGCAGTTCTTC. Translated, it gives CASSLEGRGNEQFF.

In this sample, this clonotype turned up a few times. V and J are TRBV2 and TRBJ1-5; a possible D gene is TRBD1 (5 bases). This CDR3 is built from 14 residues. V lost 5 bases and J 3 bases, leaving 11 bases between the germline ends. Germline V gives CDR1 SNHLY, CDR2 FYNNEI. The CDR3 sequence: CASSPGTYNQPQHF. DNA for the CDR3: TGTGCCAGCAGTCCCGGGACGTACAATCAGCCCCAGCATTTT.

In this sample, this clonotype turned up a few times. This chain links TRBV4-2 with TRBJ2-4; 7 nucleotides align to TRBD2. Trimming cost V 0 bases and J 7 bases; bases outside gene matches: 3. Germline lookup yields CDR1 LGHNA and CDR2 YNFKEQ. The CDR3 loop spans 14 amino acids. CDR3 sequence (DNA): TGTGCCAGCAGCCAAGAGGGACTATGGAACATTCAGTACTTC. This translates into CASSQEGLWNIQYF.

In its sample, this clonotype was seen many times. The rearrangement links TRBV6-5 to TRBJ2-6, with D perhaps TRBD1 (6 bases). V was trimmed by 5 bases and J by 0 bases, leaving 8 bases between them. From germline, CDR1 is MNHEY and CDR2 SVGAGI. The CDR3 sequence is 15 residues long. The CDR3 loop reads CASSQGFSGANVLTF. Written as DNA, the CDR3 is TGTGCCAGCAGTCAGGGGTTCTCTGGGGCCAACGTCCTGACTTTC.

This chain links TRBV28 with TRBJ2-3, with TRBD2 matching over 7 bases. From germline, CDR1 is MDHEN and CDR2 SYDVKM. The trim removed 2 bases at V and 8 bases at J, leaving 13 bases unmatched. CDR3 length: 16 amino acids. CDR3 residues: CASSLLPSGPQATQYF. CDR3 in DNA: TGTGCCAGCAGTTTACTCCCTAGCGGACCTCAGGCTACGCAGTATTTT.

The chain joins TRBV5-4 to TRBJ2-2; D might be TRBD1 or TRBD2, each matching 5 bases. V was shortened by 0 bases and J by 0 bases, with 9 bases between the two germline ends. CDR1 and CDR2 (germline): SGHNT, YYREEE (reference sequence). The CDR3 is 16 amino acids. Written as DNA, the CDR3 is TGTGCCAGCAGCTTGGTTGGGGGTTCGAACACCGGGGAGCTGTTTTTT. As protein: CASSLVGGSNTGELFF. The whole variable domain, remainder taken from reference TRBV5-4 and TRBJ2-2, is ETGVTQSPTHLIKTRGQQVTLRCSSQSGHNTVSWYQQALGQGPQFIFQYYREEENGRGNFPPRFSGLQFPNYSSELNVNALELDDSALYLCASSLVGGSNTGELFFGEGSRLTVL.

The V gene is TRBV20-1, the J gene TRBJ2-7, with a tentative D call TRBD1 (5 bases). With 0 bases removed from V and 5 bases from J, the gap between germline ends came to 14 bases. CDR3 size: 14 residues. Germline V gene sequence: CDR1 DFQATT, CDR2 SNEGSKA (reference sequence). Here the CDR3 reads CSARDLTGRNEQYF. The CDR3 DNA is TGCAGTGCTAGAGACCTCACAGGCCGAAACGAGCAGTACTTC.

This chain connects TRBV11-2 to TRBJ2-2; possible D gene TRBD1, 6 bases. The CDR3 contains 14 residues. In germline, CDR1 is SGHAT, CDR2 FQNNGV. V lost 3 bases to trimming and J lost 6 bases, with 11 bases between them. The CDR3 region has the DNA TGTGCCAGCAGCTTGGTGTCAGGGGCCGGGGAGCTGTTTTTT. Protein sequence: CASSLVSGAGELFF.

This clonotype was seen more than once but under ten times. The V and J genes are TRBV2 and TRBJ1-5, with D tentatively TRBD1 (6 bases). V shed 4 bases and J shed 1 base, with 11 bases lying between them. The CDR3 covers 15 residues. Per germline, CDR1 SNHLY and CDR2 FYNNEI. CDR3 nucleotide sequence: TGTGCCAGCAGTGTAGGACAGTTGAGCAATCAGCCCCAGCATTTT. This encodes CASSVGQLSNQPQHF.

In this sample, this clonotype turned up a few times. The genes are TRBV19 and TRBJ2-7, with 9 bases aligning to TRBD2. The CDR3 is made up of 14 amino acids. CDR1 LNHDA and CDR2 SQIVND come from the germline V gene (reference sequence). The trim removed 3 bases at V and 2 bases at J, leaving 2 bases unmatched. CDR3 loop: CASSMASGTYEQYF. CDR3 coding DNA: TGTGCCAGTAGTATGGCTAGCGGGACCTACGAGCAGTACTTC.

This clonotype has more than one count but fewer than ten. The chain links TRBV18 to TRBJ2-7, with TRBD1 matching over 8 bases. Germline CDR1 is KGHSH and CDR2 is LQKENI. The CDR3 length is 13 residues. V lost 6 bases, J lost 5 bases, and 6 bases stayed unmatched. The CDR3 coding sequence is TGTGCCAGCTCGTCGGACAGGGTGAACGAGCAGTACTTC. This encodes CASSSDRVNEQYF.

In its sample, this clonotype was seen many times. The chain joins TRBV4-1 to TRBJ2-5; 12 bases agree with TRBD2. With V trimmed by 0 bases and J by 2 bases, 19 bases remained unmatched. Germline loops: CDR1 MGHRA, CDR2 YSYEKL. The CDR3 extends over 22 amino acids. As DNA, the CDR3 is TGCGCCAGCAGCCAAGAAGCAATAAACTCTGGACTAGCGGGAAGGCGTCAAGAGACCCAGTACTTC. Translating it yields CASSQEAINSGLAGRRQETQYF.

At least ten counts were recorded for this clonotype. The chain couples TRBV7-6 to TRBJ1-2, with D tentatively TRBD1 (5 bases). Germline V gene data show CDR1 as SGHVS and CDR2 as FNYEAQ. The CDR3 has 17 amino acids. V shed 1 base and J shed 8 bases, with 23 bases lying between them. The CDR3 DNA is TGTGCCAGCAGCTTAGGGCCCCGGCCAGGGACGAGTGGCGGCTACACCTTC. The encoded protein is CASSLGPRPGTSGGYTF.

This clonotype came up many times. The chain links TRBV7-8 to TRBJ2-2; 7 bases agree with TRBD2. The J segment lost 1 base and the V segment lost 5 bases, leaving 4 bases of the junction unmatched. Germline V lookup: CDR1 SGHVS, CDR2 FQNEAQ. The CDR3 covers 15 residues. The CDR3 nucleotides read TGTGCCAGCAGCCCCTGGGGGGGGAACACCGGGGAGCTGTTTTTT. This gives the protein CASSPWGGNTGELFF.

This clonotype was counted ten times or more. The CDR3 sequence: CASSLASRATAEQYF. CDR3 DNA: TGTGCCAGCAGCTTAGCATCGAGGGCGACGGCCGAGCAGTACTTC. This rearrangement joins TRBV7-9 to TRBJ2-7, with D perhaps TRBD2 (5 bases). CDR1 and CDR2 from the germline V gene are SEHNR and FQNEAQ (reference sequence). V shed 0 bases and J shed 6 bases, with 15 bases lying between them. The CDR3 extends over 15 amino acids.

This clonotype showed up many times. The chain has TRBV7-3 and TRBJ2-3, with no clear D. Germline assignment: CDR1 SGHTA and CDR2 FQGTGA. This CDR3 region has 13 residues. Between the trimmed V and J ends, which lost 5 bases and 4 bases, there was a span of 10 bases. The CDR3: CASSPTRPDTQYF. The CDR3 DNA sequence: TGTGCCAGCAGCCCCACTCGCCCAGATACGCAGTATTTT.

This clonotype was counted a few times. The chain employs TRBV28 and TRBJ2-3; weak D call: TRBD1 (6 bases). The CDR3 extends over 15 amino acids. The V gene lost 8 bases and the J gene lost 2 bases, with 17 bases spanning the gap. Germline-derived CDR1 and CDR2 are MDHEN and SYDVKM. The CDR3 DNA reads TGTGCCAGCTCCACTGGGGGCCCATACACAGATACGCAGTATTTT. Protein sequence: CASSTGGPYTDTQYF.

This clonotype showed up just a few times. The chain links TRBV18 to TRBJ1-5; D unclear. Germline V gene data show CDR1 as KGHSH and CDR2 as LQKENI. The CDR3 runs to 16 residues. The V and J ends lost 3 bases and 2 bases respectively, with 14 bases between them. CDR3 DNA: TGTGCCAGCTCACCCTCGATGGGGAGTGGCAATCAGCCCCAGCATTTT. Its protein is CASSPSMGSGNQPQHF. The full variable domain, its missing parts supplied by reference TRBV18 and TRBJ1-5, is NAGVMQNPRHLVRRRGQEARLRCSPMKGHSHVYWYRQLPEEGLKFMVYLQKENIIDESGMPKERFSAEFPKEGPSILRIQQVVRGDSAAYFCASSPSMGSGNQPQHFGDGTRLSIL.

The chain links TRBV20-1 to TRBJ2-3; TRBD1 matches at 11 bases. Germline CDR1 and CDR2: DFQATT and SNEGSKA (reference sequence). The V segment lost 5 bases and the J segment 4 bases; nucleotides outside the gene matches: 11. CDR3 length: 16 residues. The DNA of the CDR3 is TGCAGTGCTTTAGGGGGCGGACAGGGGGCGGCAGATACGCAGTATTTT. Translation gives CSALGGGQGAADTQYF.

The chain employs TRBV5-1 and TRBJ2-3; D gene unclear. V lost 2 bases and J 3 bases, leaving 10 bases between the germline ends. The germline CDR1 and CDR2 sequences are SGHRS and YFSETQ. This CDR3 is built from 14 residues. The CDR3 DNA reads TGCGCCAGCAGCTTAAGCGAAGGTACAGATACGCAGTATTTT. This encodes CASSLSEGTDTQYF.

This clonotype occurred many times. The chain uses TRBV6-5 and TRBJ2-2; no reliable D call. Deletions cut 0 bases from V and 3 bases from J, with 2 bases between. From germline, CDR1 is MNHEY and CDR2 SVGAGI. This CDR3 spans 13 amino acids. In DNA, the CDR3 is TGTGCCAGCAGTTACTCTCACACCGGGGAGCTGTTTTTT. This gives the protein CASSYSHTGELFF.

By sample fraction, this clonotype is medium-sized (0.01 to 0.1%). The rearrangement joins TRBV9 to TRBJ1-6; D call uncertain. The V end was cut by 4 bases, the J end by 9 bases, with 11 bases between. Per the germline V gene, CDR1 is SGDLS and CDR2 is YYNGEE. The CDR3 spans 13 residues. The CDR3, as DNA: TGTGCCAGCAGCCAGGAGGTCGTTTCACCCCTCCACTTT. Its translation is CASSQEVVSPLHF.

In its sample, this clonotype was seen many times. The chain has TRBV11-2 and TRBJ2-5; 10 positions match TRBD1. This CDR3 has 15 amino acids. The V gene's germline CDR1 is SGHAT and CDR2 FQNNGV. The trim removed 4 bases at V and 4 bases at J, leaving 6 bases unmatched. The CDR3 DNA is TGTGCCAGCAGCTCAGACAGGGGGCGCCTAGAGACCCAGTACTTC. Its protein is CASSSDRGRLETQYF.

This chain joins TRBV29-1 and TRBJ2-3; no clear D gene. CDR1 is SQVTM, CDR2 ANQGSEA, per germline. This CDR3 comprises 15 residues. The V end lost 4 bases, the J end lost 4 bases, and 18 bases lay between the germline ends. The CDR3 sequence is CSVALRIYGADTQYF. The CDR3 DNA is TGCAGCGTTGCCCTCCGGATATACGGCGCAGATACGCAGTATTTT.

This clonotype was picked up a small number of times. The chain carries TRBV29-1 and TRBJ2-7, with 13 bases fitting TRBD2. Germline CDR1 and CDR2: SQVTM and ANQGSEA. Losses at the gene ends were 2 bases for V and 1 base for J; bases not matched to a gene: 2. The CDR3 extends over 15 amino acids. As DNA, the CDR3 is TGCAGCGTTGAAACACTAGCGGGAGGGTCCTACGAGCAGTACTTC. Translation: CSVETLAGGSYEQYF.

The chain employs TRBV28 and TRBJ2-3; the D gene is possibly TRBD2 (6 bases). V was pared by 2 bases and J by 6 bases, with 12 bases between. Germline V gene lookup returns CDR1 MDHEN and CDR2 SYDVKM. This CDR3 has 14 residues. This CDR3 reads CASSLLAQRDTQYF. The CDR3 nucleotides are TGTGCCAGCAGTTTACTAGCGCAGCGGGATACGCAGTATTTT.